This T cell receptor (beta chain) appears in the sequencing data of a study of T cells of healthy individuals. Each CDR3 protein is one row after TCRdb ran MiXCR on the 5' RACE reads. The sample yields about 100,000 distinct CDR3 sequences, around 17% seen once. Germline lookup yields CDR1 ENHRY and CDR2 SYGVKD. The CDR3 has 15 amino acids. The J segment lost 5 bases and the V segment lost 6 bases, leaving 8 bases of the junction unmatched. This clonotype was found a few times. The chain joins TRBV10-3 to TRBJ2-1; TRBD2 agrees at 9 bases. This receptor was obtained from a human donor in good health. Here the CDR3 DNA reads TGTGCCATCAGGACGACTAGCGGCGAAGACAATGAGCAGTTCTTC. Translating it yields CAIRTTSGEDNEQFF.